This entry is about one TCR beta chain. Other DNA sequences in the sample encode the same CDR3. In the original workflow: Estimation of nucleated cell counts was performed using reference gene primer amplification. Produced via immunoSEQ multiplex PCR; TCRdb's table is partial and in-frame only. V and J calls and clone size are copied from that table; D and trimming were computed from the DNA. This sample has 200,000 to 250,000 clones; around 80% occur once, and the top ten carry roughly 13%. The CDR3 contains 14 residues. CDR1 SGHRS and CDR2 YFSETQ come from the germline V gene. J gave up 1 base and V 3 bases, and 3 bases lay outside the gene matches. The sample comes from a study of blood T cell repertoires in COVID-19. Across the whole study: Sites across the United States, Italy and Spain contributed samples from acute and convalescent COVID-19. The analysed material was cDNA or gDNA that came from T cells, B-cell-depleted T cells, or PBMCs.

This TCR was sampled from a human donor in a cohort sampled during active COVID-19. The chain is built from TRBV5-1 and TRBJ1-1, with TRBD1 identical over 7 bases. Specimen: peripheral blood. The CDR3 reads CASSSTGANTEAFF. CDR3 bases: TGCGCCAGCAGCTCAACAGGGGCGAACACTGAAGCTTTCTTT. Filled out from reference TRBV5-1 and TRBJ1-1, the complete variable domain reads KAGVTQTPRYLIKTRGQQVTLSCSPISGHRSVSWYQQTPGQGLQFLFEYFSETQRNKGNFPGRFSGRQFSNSRSEMNVSTLELGDSALYLCASSSTGANTEAFFGQGTRLTVV.